This T cell receptor (beta chain) came from a study of CXCR3-negative and CXCR3-positive naive CD8 T cells. Study findings and constraints: Much lower diversity was found in memory CD8+ cells, while both naive subsets had comparably high diversity. Both naive subsets carried similar amounts of surface CD5, so TCR strength was inferred from TRB CDR3 properties. Memory cells differed in TRBV-TRBJ usage, but naive CXCR3-negative and CXCR3-positive cells had similar usage.

TRB cDNA was prepared as libraries by UMI-labeled 5' RACE. TCRdb reprocessed the 5' RACE reads, with one entry per CDR3 protein and no DNA. The sample holds 35,000 to 55,000 distinct CDR3 sequences. In regard to this clonotype: What it binds is not known.

CDR3 length equals 13 residues. The germline V gene encodes CDR1 MGHRA and CDR2 YSYEKL. The receptor comes from a human donor in good health. Some clones in this sample may be carry-over from other donors' samples. The chain employs TRBV4-1 and TRBJ2-2; TCRdb proposes TRBD2, but this gene call is untestable without DNA. Source material: naive CXCR3- CD8+ T cells from blood. Subset meaning: CD45RO-CCR7+CD27+CD95- naive CD8+ T cells lacking CXCR3 (TNR3-). CDR3 region: CASSQGGSGELFF.